What follows are 15 T cell receptor beta chains derived from one specimen sequenced in a study of shared clonotypes between healthy human individuals (dated by TCRdb to 2020 to 2022). Library construction relied on the immunoSEQ multiplex PCR assay. Not all clones reach the TCRdb copy of this immuneACCESS table, which keeps in-frame sequences only. Checked studies attribute under half of the gap to unresolved V genes and leave the rest unexplained. The table for this sample lists 2,500,000 or so clones; around 93% of them were counted only once. The ten largest account for around 0.38% of the sample. Sequencing was performed on naive CD4+ T cells from PBMCs. In the paper's terms, the cell subset or site label means: CD45RA+ positively selected. The origin of the receptors is a man aged 18-30 years in good health. Some clones in this sample may be carry-over from other donors' samples.

The DNA of the CDR3 is TGTGCCAGCAGTGAAACGAAAGTCGGGCAGACCGACGAGCAGTACTTC. It specifies CASSETKVGQTDEQYF. The chain joins TRBV25-1 to TRBJ2-7; D gene ambiguous. This CDR3 comprises 16 residues. V dropped 2 bases and J dropped 5 bases, with 19 bases sitting between them. CDR1 MGHDK and CDR2 SYGVNS come from the germline V gene.

The chain has TRBV29-1 and TRBJ1-5; 11 bases map to TRBD1. The CDR3 is 14 residues long. The V gene end was trimmed by 7 bases and the J gene end by 6 bases; junction bases not matched to a gene: 8. CDR1 is SQVTM, CDR2 ANQGSEA, per germline. The CDR3 sequence is CSGTGTGGGQPQHF. The CDR3 DNA reads as TGCAGCGGAACCGGGACAGGGGGTGGTCAGCCCCAGCATTTT.

The rearrangement uses TRBV2 and TRBJ1-4; possibly TRBD1 for D (5 bases). CDR3 length: 13 amino acids. V was clipped by 8 bases and J by 7 bases, with 14 bases between them. The germline V gene encodes CDR1 SNHLY and CDR2 FYNNEI. CDR3 DNA: TGTGCCAGCGGAGAAGGGGAGAGTGAAAAACTGTTTTTT. Residues: CASGEGESEKLFF.

The chain couples TRBV5-4 to TRBJ2-7; 7 bases align to TRBD2. Looked up from germline, CDR1 is SGHNT and CDR2 is YYREEE (reference sequence). With V trimmed by 4 bases and J by 7 bases, 14 bases remained unmatched. CDR3 length: 15 amino acids. CDR3 in amino acids: CASSQKGGVGSEQYF. CDR3 bases: TGTGCCAGCAGCCAAAAGGGAGGGGTAGGCTCTGAGCAGTACTTC.

About this clone: In the same sample, other DNA sequences code for this CDR3. This rearrangement joins TRBV15 to TRBJ2-2; tentatively, D is TRBD2 (5 bases). Trimming shortened V by 1 base and J by 1 base, and 10 bases separated the two germline ends. Germline CDR1 is LNHNV and CDR2 is YYDKDF (reference sequence). The CDR3 runs to 16 residues. The CDR3 DNA sequence: TGTGCCACCAGCAGAGCTGGCGGACTGAACACCGGGGAGCTGTTTTTT. Translated: CATSRAGGLNTGELFF.

This clone was recorded only once. The rearrangement uses TRBV18 and TRBJ1-5, with D possibly TRBD1 on 5 matching bases. Germline V gene lookup returns CDR1 KGHSH and CDR2 LQKENI. The CDR3 is made up of 15 amino acids. V lost 3 bases to trimming and J lost 3 bases, with 12 bases between them. The DNA of the CDR3 is TGTGCCAGCTCACCGACACAGGATCCCAATCAGCCCCAGCATTTT. It codes for CASSPTQDPNQPQHF.

The rearrangement links TRBV18 to TRBJ1-4; tentatively, D is TRBD1 (6 bases). The germline CDR1 and CDR2 sequences are KGHSH and LQKENI. Trimming removed 5 bases from V and 3 bases from J, with 13 bases in between. This CDR3 contains 15 residues. The CDR3 DNA sequence: TGTGCCAGCTCATCCGACAGGTTTCCTAATGAAAAACTGTTTTTT. It yields the protein CASSSDRFPNEKLFF.

This clone was seen only once. The chain carries TRBV19 and TRBJ2-2; maybe TRBD1 (7 bases). Per the germline V gene, CDR1 is LNHDA and CDR2 is SQIVND (reference sequence). Trimming took off 5 bases at V and 4 bases at J, with 14 bases between the two ends. The CDR3 contains 15 residues. The CDR3 nucleotides read TGTGCCAGTAGTTTCCGCGGGACAGTCACCGGGGAGCTGTTTTTT. It codes for CASSFRGTVTGELFF.

A word on this clone: This CDR3 is also generated by other DNA sequences in the sample. V and J are TRBV9 and TRBJ2-3; 13 positions agree with TRBD2. The germline CDR1 and CDR2 sequences are SGDLS and YYNGEE. V lost 1 base and J lost 6; bases outside the gene matches: 2. The CDR3 sequence is 15 residues long. CDR3 residues: CASSVTSGRGDTQYF. CDR3 DNA: TGTGCCAGCAGCGTAACTAGCGGGAGGGGGGATACGCAGTATTTT.

This clone has only one observation. J is TRBJ2-7 and V is TRBV11-2; perhaps TRBD2 as D (5 bases). The germline V gene encodes CDR1 SGHAT and CDR2 FQNNGV. Trimming took 2 bases from V and 3 from J, leaving 14 bases between them. The length of the CDR3 is 15 residues. Written as DNA, the CDR3 is TGTGCCAGCAGCTTAACAGCGGAGATCGACTACGAGCAGTACTTC. Its protein is CASSLTAEIDYEQYF.

With regard to this clone: Other DNA sequences in the same sample also yield this CDR3. The rearrangement uses TRBV14 and TRBJ1-1; D gene ambiguous. The CDR3 length is 13 residues. Germline assignment: CDR1 SGHDN and CDR2 FVKESK. Trimming took 4 bases from V and 0 from J, leaving 6 bases between them. CDR3 loop: CASSPSMNTEAFF. The CDR3 nucleotides read TGTGCCAGCAGCCCGTCAATGAACACTGAAGCTTTCTTT.

The J gene is TRBJ1-2, the V gene TRBV6-5; D is unresolved. V was shortened by 6 bases and J by 4 bases, with 9 bases between the two germline ends. The length of the CDR3 is 12 residues. Germline lookup yields CDR1 MNHEY and CDR2 SVGAGI. The CDR3 loop is CASRSGGYGYTF. DNA of the CDR3: TGTGCCAGCAGATCGGGTGGCTATGGCTACACCTTC.

This clone was counted only a few times. CDR3 loop: CASISGANVLTF. The CDR3 nucleotides read TGTGCCAGTATTTCTGGGGCCAACGTCCTGACTTTC. V is TRBV19 and J is TRBJ2-6; D is unresolved. The CDR3 has 12 residues. With 7 bases removed from V and 1 base from J, the gap between germline ends came to 2 bases. Germline V gene data show CDR1 as LNHDA and CDR2 as SQIVND (reference sequence).

The chain carries TRBV28 and TRBJ2-5, with 7 nucleotides matching TRBD1. CDR3 length: 15 amino acids. The ends lost 5 bases at V and 7 bases at J; junction bases unmatched: 13. Germline V gene sequence: CDR1 MDHEN, CDR2 SYDVKM. The CDR3, as DNA: TGTGCCAGCAGTGACAGGGACGGTTTTGGGGCGACCCAGTACTTC. This gives the protein CASSDRDGFGATQYF.

The gene calls are TRBV29-1 and TRBJ2-2; no firm D call. This CDR3 is 12 amino acids long. V dropped 6 bases and J dropped 7 bases, with 12 bases sitting between them. In germline, CDR1 is SQVTM, CDR2 ANQGSEA. The CDR3 spells CSVDRWGGELFF. CDR3 DNA: TGCAGCGTAGATCGCTGGGGCGGGGAGCTGTTTTTT.